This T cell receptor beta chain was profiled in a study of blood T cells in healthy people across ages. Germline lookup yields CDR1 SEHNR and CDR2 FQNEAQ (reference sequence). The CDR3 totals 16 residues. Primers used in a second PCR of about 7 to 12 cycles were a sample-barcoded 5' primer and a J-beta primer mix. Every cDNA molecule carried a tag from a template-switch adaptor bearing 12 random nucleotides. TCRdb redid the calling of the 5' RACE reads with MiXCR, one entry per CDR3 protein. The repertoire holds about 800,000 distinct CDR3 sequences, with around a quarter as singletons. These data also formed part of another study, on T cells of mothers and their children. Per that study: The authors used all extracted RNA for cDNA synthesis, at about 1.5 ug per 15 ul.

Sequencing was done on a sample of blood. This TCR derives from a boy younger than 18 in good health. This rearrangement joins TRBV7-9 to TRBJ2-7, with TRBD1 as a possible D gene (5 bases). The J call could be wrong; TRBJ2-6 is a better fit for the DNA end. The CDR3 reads CASSLAWAGRANVLTF. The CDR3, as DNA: TGTGCCAGCAGCTTAGCGTGGGCAGGGAGGGCCAACGTCCTGACTTTC.